This TCR beta chain comes out of a study of T cells after yellow fever vaccination. Turning to the study itself: SMART-Seq v4 Ultra Low Input served to prepare low-cell-number fractions. Study-wide results and caveats: Repertoires obtained by FACS sorting could include abundant clonotypes that entered as contaminants from the bulk population. Overall, a small share of clonotypes was seen in both CD4 and CD8 compartments.

Generation of TCR cDNA used 5'RACE template switching (which added a universal primer site and UMIs). Each CDR3 protein gets one entry after TCRdb re-called the 5' RACE reads with MiXCR. The profile shows more than 95,000 distinct CDR3 sequences, 7.2% of them singletons. This clonotype was recorded at least ten times. Its specificity is unknown. The CDR3 contains 14 residues. Trimming cost V 5 bases and J 9 bases, with 14 bases left between them. The sample was CD4+ T cells sorted from PBMCs, taken around 45 days after the first yellow fever vaccination. The clonotype comes from a young man who received the YFV17D yellow fever vaccine. V and J are TRBV12-3 or TRBV12-4 and TRBJ1-6; weak D call: TRBD1 (6 bases). The chain's CDR3 is CASSNRQDRSPLHF. The CDR3, as DNA: TGTGCCAGCAGTAACAGACAGGATCGTTCACCCCTCCACTTT.